This T cell receptor (beta chain) was identified in a study of T and B cells in COVID-19 patients. Notes on the study in general: The recovered cohort had 2,000 or so exclusive TCR clusters, including 30 or so low generation probability clusters.

Each TRB amplification used about 250-550 ng of genomic DNA from blood. Notes on this clonotype: Its antigen remains unknown.

Multiplex PCR with BIOMED2 TRB-A/B primer pools amplified TRB rearrangements. A single record per CDR3 protein comes from TCRdb applying MiXCR to the multiplex PCR reads. The sample includes approximately 6,400 distinct CDR3 sequences, roughly 30% of them seen just once. V lost 2 bases and J lost 7; bases outside the gene matches: 5. The CDR3 sequence is 15 residues long. Per germline, CDR1 MDHEN and CDR2 SYDVKM. V usage is TRBV28 and J usage is TRBJ2-2; 9 bases are a match to TRBD2. This receptor was obtained from a human donor with active COVID-19. Sequencing input: blood. CDR3 nucleotides: TGTGCCAGCAGTTTAGGCGGGGGGGCCCACGGGGAGCTGTTTTTT. Its translation is CASSLGGGAHGELFF.